This note documents a single T cell receptor beta chain sequence. The target antigen is unknown. Vbeta (60) and Jbeta (13) primers were used in the PCR. TCRdb's copy holds only in-frame clones and misses some; the assay was immunoSEQ multiplex PCR. In the table there are roughly 99,000 clones, around 78% of which are singletons. This sample was taken from a study of cytomegalovirus exposure and HLA in healthy donors. Study-wide points: In a later analysis, at a false discovery rate of 0.05, roughly 16,000 TCR beta sequences matched HLA alleles. Reportedly, HLA-A and HLA-B alleles of most subjects were accurately predicted from TCR beta. In vitro assays verified that a few CMV-associated chains recognized CMV antigens specifically.

CDR3 size: 15 residues. Germline V gives CDR1 MNHNS, CDR2 SASEGT. Trimming removed 3 bases from V and 7 bases from J, with 18 bases in between. Donors showed nominal health when sampled, although they likely had unrecorded immune exposures. The rearrangement joins TRBV6-1 to TRBJ1-1; weak D call: TRBD1 (6 bases). What was sequenced was PBMCs. The TCR was taken from a man aged 25 to 40 in good health and CMV-seronegative. CDR3 DNA sequence: TGTGCCAGCAGTGACGCGCACAAGGGGGATAATGAAGCTTTCTTT. Residues: CASSDAHKGDNEAFF.